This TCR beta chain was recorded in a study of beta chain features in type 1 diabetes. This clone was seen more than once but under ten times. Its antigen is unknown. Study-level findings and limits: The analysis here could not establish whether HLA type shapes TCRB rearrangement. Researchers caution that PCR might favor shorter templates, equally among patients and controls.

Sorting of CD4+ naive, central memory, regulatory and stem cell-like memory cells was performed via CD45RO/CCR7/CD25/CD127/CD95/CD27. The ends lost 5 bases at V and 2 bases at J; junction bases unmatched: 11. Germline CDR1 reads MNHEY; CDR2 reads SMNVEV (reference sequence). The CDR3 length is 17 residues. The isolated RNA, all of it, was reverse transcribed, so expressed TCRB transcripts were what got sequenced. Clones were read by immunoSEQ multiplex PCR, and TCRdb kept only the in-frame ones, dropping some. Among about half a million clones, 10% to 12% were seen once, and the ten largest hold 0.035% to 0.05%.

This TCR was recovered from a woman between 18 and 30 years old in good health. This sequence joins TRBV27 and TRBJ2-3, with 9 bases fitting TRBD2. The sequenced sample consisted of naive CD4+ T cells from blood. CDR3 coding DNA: TGTGCCAGCAGTGGTACTAAGCGGGGGGCCTACACAGATACGCAGTATTTT. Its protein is CASSGTKRGAYTDTQYF.